A single sample is the source of the 8 T cell receptor beta chains below, sequenced in a study of Tregs in tolerant kidney transplant recipients. Method: immunoSEQ multiplex PCR; TCRdb's copy keeps in-frame clones and lacks some. The sample yields more than 95,000 clones, around nine tenths seen once. The sample consisted of CD4+ T cells from blood. These receptors came from a human donor in good health.

The chain couples TRBV18 to TRBJ1-1; weak D call: TRBD1 (5 bases). CDR3 length equals 18 residues. With 3 bases removed from V and 1 base from J, the gap between germline ends came to 21 bases. Germline CDR1 KGHSH, CDR2 LQKENI. CDR3 amino acids: CASSPLRGRGLGNTEAFF. In nucleotides, the CDR3 is TGTGCCAGCTCACCTTTGCGGGGACGGGGGTTGGGGAACACTGAAGCTTTCTTT.

This chain uses TRBV7-2 with TRBJ2-3; 7 bases align to TRBD2. Germline V gives CDR1 SGHTA, CDR2 FQGNSA. This CDR3 comprises 16 residues. With 5 bases clipped from V and 3 bases from J, the junction kept 11 bases outside the gene matches. The CDR3 protein is CASSPQRGGGTDTQYF. Here the CDR3 DNA reads TGTGCCAGCAGCCCTCAGCGGGGAGGTGGGACAGATACGCAGTATTTT.

In its sample, this clone was seen a few times. J is TRBJ1-6 and V is TRBV27; 8 bases match TRBD1. V shed 5 bases and J 9 bases; nucleotides not matched to a gene: 9. This CDR3 region has 15 residues. Germline CDR1 reads MNHEY; CDR2 reads SMNVEV (reference sequence). For the CDR3, the DNA is TGTGCCAGCAGTGCGAAGACAGGGGTGGGTTCACCCCTCCACTTT. This sequence encodes CASSAKTGVGSPLHF.

The rearrangement links TRBV7-9 to TRBJ2-3, with a tentative D call TRBD1 (6 bases). The CDR3 sequence is 14 residues long. Germline lookup yields CDR1 SEHNR and CDR2 FQNEAQ (reference sequence). The V gene lost 7 bases and the J gene lost 4 bases, with 15 bases spanning the gap. The chain's CDR3 is CASTHLNRADTQYF. In DNA, the CDR3 is TGTGCCAGCACCCACTTGAACAGGGCAGATACGCAGTATTTT.

The chain couples TRBV4-2 to TRBJ2-7, with D unclear. Trimming cost V 0 bases and J 3 bases, with 12 bases left between them. The germline gives CDR1 LGHNA, CDR2 YNFKEQ. The CDR3 is made up of 15 amino acids. The CDR3 DNA is TGTGCCAGCAGCCAAGATCAGAGTCTAGTCTACGAGCAGTACTTC. Amino acids: CASSQDQSLVYEQYF.

This clone showed up just once. V gene TRBV6-4 combines with J gene TRBJ2-1; 7 bases align to TRBD1. The J segment lost 0 bases and the V segment lost 6 bases, leaving 8 bases of the junction unmatched. This CDR3 is 16 amino acids long. CDR1 and CDR2 (germline): MRHNA, SNTAGT. CDR3 sequence (DNA): TGTGCCAGCAGCCGGGTCTCAGGGGGCTCCTACAATGAGCAGTTCTTC. This sequence encodes CASSRVSGGSYNEQFF.

The chain recombines TRBV18 with TRBJ2-7; 10 nucleotides match TRBD1. CDR1 KGHSH and CDR2 LQKENI come from the germline V gene. V was pared by 1 base and J by 0 bases, with 0 bases of the junction left unmatched. CDR3 size: 15 residues. CDR3 coding DNA: TGTGCCAGCTCACCACGGACAGGGGGCTCCTACGAGCAGTACTTC. This codes for CASSPRTGGSYEQYF.

The rearrangement links TRBV10-3 to TRBJ2-7; 10 bases map to TRBD2. This CDR3 contains 16 residues. Trimming took 3 bases from V and 5 from J; bases not matched to a gene: 10. Germline CDR1 reads ENHRY; CDR2 reads SYGVKD. CDR3 coding DNA: TGTGCCATCAGTGAAAGAAGCGGGGGGGCTCCCGACGAGCAGTACTTC. Translation: CAISERSGGAPDEQYF.